This is a list of T cell receptor beta chains from one sample in a study of preoperative IRX-2 immunotherapy in early breast cancer. The table came from immunoSEQ multiplex PCR; TCRdb's copy has only in-frame clones and leaves some out. The table lists 25,000 to 30,000 clones, roughly four fifths of them singletons. The specimen was lymph node tissue, collected after IRX-2 immunotherapy. The receptor source for this set is a human donor with breast cancer. Both conserved end residues are part of each CDR3. Fields, in order: D gene, J gene, V gene, clone size, CDR3 protein, CDR3 DNA. D genes are given only for firm matches. Size is omitted from some rows. Given values are once, few, many or a class for expanded clones.

>-|TRBJ1-1|TRBV19|-
CASSINRASGQGEAFF
TGTGCCAGTAGTATCAACAGGGCGTCGGGTCAAGGTGAAGCTTTCTTT
>-|TRBJ1-3|TRBV6-8|-
CASSYSSGVGNTIYF
TGTGCCAGCAGTTACTCATCAGGGGTTGGAAACACCATATATTTT
>TRBD1|TRBJ1-1|TRBV6-8|-
CASTRQGARTEAFF
TGTGCCAGCACCCGACAGGGGGCTCGCACTGAAGCTTTCTTT
>-|TRBJ2-2|TRBV19|-
CASSTTPGNTGELFF
TGTGCCAGTAGTACAACCCCGGGGAACACCGGGGAGCTGTTTTTT
>TRBD2|TRBJ2-5|TRBV29-1|-
CSVGPGGQETQYF
TGCAGCGTTGGACCGGGGGGCCAAGAGACCCAGTACTTC
>-|TRBJ2-2|TRBV23-1|-
CASSPTATGELFF
TGCGCCAGCAGCCCGACAGCGACCGGGGAGCTGTTTTTT
>-|TRBJ2-5|TRBV19|-
CASSMVRGQETQYF
TGTGCCAGTAGTATGGTCAGGGGCCAAGAGACCCAGTACTTC
>-|TRBJ1-3|TRBV6-8|-
CASSNLRQFSGNTIYF
TGTGCCAGCAGTAACCTCAGACAGTTCTCTGGAAACACCATATATTTT
>-|TRBJ1-3|TRBV4-1|-
CASSQEGQGGNTIYF
TGCGCCAGCAGCCAAGAAGGACAAGGAGGAAACACCATATATTTT
>-|TRBJ2-5|TRBV30|-
CAWSVTGETQYF
TGTGCCTGGAGTGTAACCGGGGAGACCCAGTACTTC
>-|TRBJ2-3|TRBV18|-
CASSPPLGAGGTDTQYF
TGTGCCAGCTCACCACCGCTGGGGGCTGGGGGCACAGATACGCAGTATTTT
>-|TRBJ2-3|TRBV10-1|-
CASSGNIAVDTQYF
TGCGCCAGCAGTGGGAATATAGCAGTAGATACGCAGTATTTT
>TRBD1|TRBJ1-1|TRBV6-8|-
CASRPDREGTEAFF
TGTGCCAGCAGACCTGACAGGGAGGGCACTGAAGCTTTCTTT
>-|TRBJ1-3|TRBV7-7|-
CASSLAYGTGNTIYF
TGTGCCAGCAGCTTAGCGTATGGGACCGGAAACACCATATATTTT
>-|TRBJ2-3|TRBV15|-
CATSRGGATDTQYF
TGTGCCACCAGCAGGGGGGGGGCCACAGATACGCAGTATTTT
>-|TRBJ2-1|TRBV19|-
CASSIDYPPSSYNEQFF
TGTGCCAGTAGTATAGACTACCCCCCGAGCTCCTACAATGAGCAGTTCTTC
>-|TRBJ1-5|TRBV29-1|-
CSVVLGNNQPQHF
TGCAGCGTTGTCTTGGGAAACAATCAGCCCCAGCATTTT
>-|TRBJ1-1|TRBV14|-
CASSQDSDTEAFF
TGTGCCAGCAGCCAAGATAGTGACACTGAAGCTTTCTTT
>-|TRBJ1-1|TRBV18|-
CASSVGVQTEAFF
TGTGCCAGCTCCGTGGGGGTGCAAACTGAAGCTTTCTTT
>-|TRBJ2-1|TRBV6-8|-
CASSPRGSYNEQFF
TGTGCCAGCAGCCCCAGGGGTTCCTACAATGAGCAGTTCTTC
>-|TRBJ2-3|TRBV30|-
CAWSRGHSDTQYF
TGTGCCTGGAGTCGGGGACATTCGGATACGCAGTATTTT
>-|TRBJ1-1|TRBV28|few
CASSFLRAEAFF
TGTGCCAGCAGTTTTCTTAGGGCTGAAGCTTTCTTT
>TRBD1|TRBJ1-1|TRBV6-7|-
CASSEMSGQGKPEAFF
TGTGCCAGCAGTGAAATGTCGGGACAGGGTAAGCCTGAAGCTTTCTTT
>-|TRBJ1-5|TRBV6-8|few
CASTRYRDSNQPQHF
TGTGCCAGCACCCGATACAGGGATAGCAATCAGCCCCAGCATTTT
>-|TRBJ1-3|TRBV12-5|-
CASTWRVTGNTIYF
TGTGCCAGCACCTGGAGGGTAACTGGAAACACCATATATTTT
>-|TRBJ1-1|TRBV18|-
CASSPRRGTNTEAFF
TGTGCCAGCTCACCACGGAGGGGTACGAACACTGAAGCTTTCTTT
>-|TRBJ2-2|TRBV19|few
CASRAGAVGELFF
TGTGCCTCCAGGGCGGGGGCGGTCGGGGAGCTGTTTTTT
>TRBD1|TRBJ1-3|TRBV19|-
CASSLTGTGNTIYF
TGTGCCAGTAGCCTGACAGGGACTGGAAACACCATATATTTT
>TRBD1|TRBJ2-2|TRBV4-1|-
CASSQTGQGNTGELFF
TGCGCCAGCAGCCAGACGGGACAGGGGAACACCGGGGAGCTGTTTTTT
>-|TRBJ2-2|TRBV6-8|once
CASRPEGGELFF
TGTGCCAGCAGACCCGAGGGGGGGGAGCTGTTTTTT
>TRBD2|TRBJ2-2|TRBV18|-
CASSQLAGGTQNTGELFF
TGTGCCAGCTCACAACTAGCGGGGGGAACGCAGAACACCGGGGAGCTGTTTTTT
>-|TRBJ1-6|TRBV6-8|-
CASSVADSPLHF
TGTGCCAGCAGCGTCGCGGATTCACCCCTCCACTTT
>-|TRBJ1-2|TRBV29-1|-
CSARDTNYGYTF
TGCAGCGCCCGGGACACCAATTATGGCTACACCTTC
>TRBD1|TRBJ2-6|TRBV23-1|-
CASTDRVDGANVLTF
TGCGCCAGCACCGACAGGGTGGACGGGGCCAACGTCCTGACTTTC
>-|TRBJ1-1|TRBV18|-
CASSPDRSETEAFF
TGTGCCAGCTCACCGGACCGGTCGGAGACTGAAGCTTTCTTT
>-|TRBJ1-1|TRBV18|-
CASSFSDRLTEAFF
TGTGCCAGCTCCTTCTCAGACAGGCTCACTGAAGCTTTCTTT
>TRBD1|TRBJ1-5|TRBV6-8|few
CASRQGDQPQHF
TGTGCCAGCCGGCAGGGGGATCAGCCCCAGCATTTT
>-|TRBJ2-1|TRBV7-4|few
CASSAQGNNEQFF
TGTGCCAGCAGCGCGCAGGGAAACAATGAGCAGTTCTTC
>TRBD1|TRBJ1-5|TRBV6-8|-
CASSGDRVWRQPQHF
TGTGCCAGCAGTGGCGACAGGGTGTGGAGACAGCCCCAGCATTTT
>-|TRBJ1-2|TRBV5-1|-
CASSKDIPTTNYGYTF
TGCGCCAGCAGCAAGGACATACCGACCACTAACTATGGCTACACCTTC
>TRBD1|TRBJ1-3|TRBV15|-
CATSLTGESGNTIYF
TGTGCCACCAGTCTGACAGGGGAATCTGGAAACACCATATATTTT
>-|TRBJ1-6|TRBV5-1|-
CASSLAGPNYSPLHF
TGCGCCAGCAGCTTGGCCGGGCCAAACTATTCACCCCTCCACTTT
>-|TRBJ2-1|TRBV4-3|-
CASSQTGLSYNEQFF
TGCGCCAGCAGTCAAACAGGGTTATCCTACAATGAGCAGTTCTTC
>-|TRBJ1-1|TRBV10-1|-
CASSESRGTEAFF
TGCGCCAGCAGTGAGTCGAGAGGAACTGAAGCTTTCTTT
>-|TRBJ1-1|TRBV18|few
CASSPGTSTEAFF
TGTGCCAGCTCACCGGGGACGAGCACTGAAGCTTTCTTT
>-|TRBJ1-2|TRBV11-3|-
CASSLGQGGYYGYTF
TGTGCCAGCAGCTTGGGGCAGGGTGGATACTATGGCTACACCTTC
>TRBD1|TRBJ1-2|TRBV10-3|-
CATKAGTGTNYGYTF
TGTGCCACCAAAGCCGGGACAGGGACAAACTATGGCTACACCTTC
>TRBD2|TRBJ2-1|TRBV11-3|-
CASSLTAGGSRDEQFF
TGTGCCAGCAGCTTAACAGCGGGGGGGAGTAGGGATGAGCAGTTCTTC
>-|TRBJ1-6|TRBV30|-
CAWSIPFGAPLHF
TGTGCCTGGAGCATCCCTTTTGGGGCACCCCTCCACTTT
>-|TRBJ1-3|TRBV19|-
CASSVSGGNTIYF
TGTGCCAGTAGCGTCTCGGGAGGAAACACCATATATTTT
>TRBD2|TRBJ2-7|TRBV12-5|once
CASTSQGRAGDEQYF
TGTGCCAGCACCTCGCAAGGGAGGGCCGGAGACGAGCAGTACTTC
>-|TRBJ1-1|TRBV6-8|-
CASSWYPGGDTEAFF
TGTGCCAGCAGTTGGTACCCCGGCGGGGACACTGAAGCTTTCTTT
>TRBD1|TRBJ1-1|TRBV6-1|few
CASSEGGTGNTEAFF
TGTGCCAGCAGTGAAGGGGGGACAGGGAACACTGAAGCTTTCTTT
>TRBD1|TRBJ2-5|TRBV6-8|-
CASSRGQDEETQYF
TGTGCCAGCAGTCGGGGACAGGACGAAGAGACCCAGTACTTC
>-|TRBJ1-4|TRBV5-1|-
CASSPSTTNEKLFF
TGCGCCAGCAGCCCCTCGACAACTAATGAAAAACTGTTTTTT